A selection of T cell receptor beta chains follows, all from one sample in a study of blood T cell repertoires in COVID-19. Generated by immunoSEQ multiplex PCR, the TCRdb table keeps only in-frame clones and is missing some. The data hold about 200,000 clones, with 86% observed a single time. Sequencing input: peripheral blood. These TCRs come from a woman between 45 and 60 years old with acute or convalescent COVID-19. Each CDR3 is given with its conserved first and last residue. D genes are given only for firm matches. Clone size is stated in some rows and not others, as once, few, many or a class when expanded.

j_call: TRBJ2-2
clone_size: NA
v_call: TRBV6-5
d_call: TRBD1
cdr3_nt: TGTGCCAGCAGTCGGACAGGGGAGAACACCGGGGAGCTGTTTTTT
cdr3_aa: CASSRTGENTGELFF

j_call: TRBJ1-6
clone_size: NA
v_call: TRBV30
d_call: TRBD1
cdr3_nt: TGTGCCTGGAGTGTATCAGGGGGCGTTGGTTCACCCCTCCACTTT
cdr3_aa: CAWSVSGGVGSPLHF

j_call: TRBJ1-1
clone_size: once
v_call: TRBV4-3
d_call: NA
cdr3_nt: TGCGCCAGCAGCCAAGACGACAGCCTGAACACTGAAGCTTTCTTT
cdr3_aa: CASSQDDSLNTEAFF

j_call: TRBJ2-6
clone_size: NA
v_call: TRBV18
d_call: NA
cdr3_nt: TGTGCCAGCTCCCTTGAGGTCTCTGGGGCCAACGTCCTGACTTTC
cdr3_aa: CASSLEVSGANVLTF

j_call: TRBJ2-5
clone_size: NA
v_call: TRBV3-1/TRBV3-2
d_call: NA
cdr3_nt: TGTGCCAGCAGCCCCCACCGGGAGACCCAGTACTTC
cdr3_aa: CASSPHRETQYF

j_call: TRBJ2-7
clone_size: NA
v_call: TRBV5-6
d_call: NA
cdr3_nt: TGTGCCAGCAGCCTCCTAGGGAGCTCCTACGAGCAGTACTTC
cdr3_aa: CASSLLGSSYEQYF

j_call: TRBJ1-3
clone_size: NA
v_call: TRBV2
d_call: NA
cdr3_nt: TGTGCCAGCAGTGAAGTGGCAGGAACTGGAAACACCATATATTTT
cdr3_aa: CASSEVAGTGNTIYF

j_call: TRBJ1-5
clone_size: NA
v_call: TRBV12-3/TRBV12-4
d_call: TRBD1
cdr3_nt: TGTGCCAGCAGTACAGGGGGTTGGCAGCCCCAGCATTTT
cdr3_aa: CASSTGGWQPQHF

j_call: TRBJ1-5
clone_size: NA
v_call: TRBV24-1
d_call: TRBD1
cdr3_nt: TGTGCCACCAGTATTATTCGAACGGGACAGGAGTATCAGCCCCAGCATTTT
cdr3_aa: CATSIIRTGQEYQPQHF

j_call: TRBJ1-5
clone_size: NA
v_call: TRBV7-6
d_call: TRBD1
cdr3_nt: TGTGCCAGCAGCTTAATGGACAGGGGTGGGAATCAGCCCCAGCATTTT
cdr3_aa: CASSLMDRGGNQPQHF

j_call: TRBJ2-3
clone_size: NA
v_call: TRBV21-1
d_call: NA
cdr3_nt: TGTGCCGGCCGGGGGGAGGGCACAGATACGCAGTATTTT
cdr3_aa: CAGRGEGTDTQYF

j_call: TRBJ2-3
clone_size: NA
v_call: TRBV5-6
d_call: NA
cdr3_nt: TGTGCCAGCAGCTTCCTTGGGGATTCAGGGACAGATACGCAGTATTTT
cdr3_aa: CASSFLGDSGTDTQYF

j_call: TRBJ1-5
clone_size: NA
v_call: TRBV7-2
d_call: NA
cdr3_nt: TGTGCCAGCAGCTTCTCCAACAGGGCGAATAGCAATCAGCCCCAGCATTTT
cdr3_aa: CASSFSNRANSNQPQHF

j_call: TRBJ2-1
clone_size: NA
v_call: TRBV11-2
d_call: NA
cdr3_nt: TGTGCCAGCAGCTTAACTCGCAATGAGCAGTTCTTC
cdr3_aa: CASSLTRNEQFF

j_call: TRBJ2-1
clone_size: NA
v_call: TRBV13
d_call: NA
cdr3_nt: TGTGCCAGCAGCTTAGTTCCCCGTCCTAGCGCTTACAATGAGCAGTTCTTC
cdr3_aa: CASSLVPRPSAYNEQFF

j_call: TRBJ1-2
clone_size: NA
v_call: TRBV5-1
d_call: TRBD1
cdr3_nt: TGCGCCAGCAGCCCAGGACAGGGGGGCTATGGCTACACCTTC
cdr3_aa: CASSPGQGGYGYTF

j_call: TRBJ2-7
clone_size: NA
v_call: TRBV25-1
d_call: TRBD2
cdr3_nt: TGTGCCAGCAGCCCTGCGGGGGTGCGCGAGCAGTACTTC
cdr3_aa: CASSPAGVREQYF

j_call: TRBJ2-2
clone_size: NA
v_call: TRBV11-3
d_call: NA
cdr3_nt: TGTGCCAGCCGCTCGGGGTGGGCTCAACACCGGGGAGCTGTTTTT
cdr3_aa: CASRSGWAQHRGAVF

j_call: TRBJ2-7
clone_size: NA
v_call: TRBV4-2
d_call: NA
cdr3_nt: TGTGCCAGCAGCCAATTTAGCGACTACGAGCAGTACTTC
cdr3_aa: CASSQFSDYEQYF

j_call: TRBJ1-4
clone_size: NA
v_call: TRBV2
d_call: NA
cdr3_nt: TGTGCCAGCAGATTACAGGGCGTTAATGAAAAACTGTTTTTT
cdr3_aa: CASRLQGVNEKLFF

j_call: TRBJ1-1
clone_size: NA
v_call: TRBV7-9
d_call: NA
cdr3_nt: TGTGCCAGCAGCCTCACAGGGTTGGGGACTGAAGCTTTCTTT
cdr3_aa: CASSLTGLGTEAFF

j_call: TRBJ2-7
clone_size: few
v_call: TRBV7-8
d_call: TRBD2
cdr3_nt: TGTGCCAGCAGCCGGACTAGCGACTACGAGCAGTACTTC
cdr3_aa: CASSRTSDYEQYF

j_call: TRBJ2-2
clone_size: NA
v_call: TRBV6-6
d_call: NA
cdr3_nt: TGTGCCAGCAGCCACACCTACACCGGGGAGCTGTTTTTT
cdr3_aa: CASSHTYTGELFF